This TCR beta chain is from a study of T-cell reconstitution after alpha-beta-depleted transplantation in children. Trimming took 0 bases from V and 7 from J, leaving 10 bases between them. The CDR3 consists of 14 residues. Germline V lookup: CDR1 SGHAT, CDR2 FQNNGV. Findings of the study overall: Expanded graft clones numbering several hundred reportedly gave rise to alpha-beta T cells about two months after transplant. After one year, T-cell counts and TCRbeta diversity mostly came from new T cells. Day-60 TCRbeta diversity that was high in some patients was derived from surviving recipient T cells and thymic progenitors.

This clonotype has a single count. The antigen is not known. Unique molecular identifiers were incorporated into the prepared TCRbeta library. One entry per CDR3 protein results from TCRdb running MiXCR on the PCR reads. The sample shows about 900,000 distinct CDR3 sequences, about 29% of them seen only once. The V call is TRBV11-2, the J call TRBJ1-5, with TRBD1 as a possible D gene (5 bases). The receptor was derived from a boy in the first two years of life who had a stem cell transplant for SCID, so the T cells may come from the graft donor. The input for sequencing was PBMCs, mostly from graft donor cells, taken 360 days after TCRalphabeta/CD19-depleted stem cell transplant. The CDR3 reads CASSLEGWDQPQHF. The CDR3 DNA reads TGTGCCAGCAGCTTAGAGGGTTGGGACCAGCCCCAGCATTTT.